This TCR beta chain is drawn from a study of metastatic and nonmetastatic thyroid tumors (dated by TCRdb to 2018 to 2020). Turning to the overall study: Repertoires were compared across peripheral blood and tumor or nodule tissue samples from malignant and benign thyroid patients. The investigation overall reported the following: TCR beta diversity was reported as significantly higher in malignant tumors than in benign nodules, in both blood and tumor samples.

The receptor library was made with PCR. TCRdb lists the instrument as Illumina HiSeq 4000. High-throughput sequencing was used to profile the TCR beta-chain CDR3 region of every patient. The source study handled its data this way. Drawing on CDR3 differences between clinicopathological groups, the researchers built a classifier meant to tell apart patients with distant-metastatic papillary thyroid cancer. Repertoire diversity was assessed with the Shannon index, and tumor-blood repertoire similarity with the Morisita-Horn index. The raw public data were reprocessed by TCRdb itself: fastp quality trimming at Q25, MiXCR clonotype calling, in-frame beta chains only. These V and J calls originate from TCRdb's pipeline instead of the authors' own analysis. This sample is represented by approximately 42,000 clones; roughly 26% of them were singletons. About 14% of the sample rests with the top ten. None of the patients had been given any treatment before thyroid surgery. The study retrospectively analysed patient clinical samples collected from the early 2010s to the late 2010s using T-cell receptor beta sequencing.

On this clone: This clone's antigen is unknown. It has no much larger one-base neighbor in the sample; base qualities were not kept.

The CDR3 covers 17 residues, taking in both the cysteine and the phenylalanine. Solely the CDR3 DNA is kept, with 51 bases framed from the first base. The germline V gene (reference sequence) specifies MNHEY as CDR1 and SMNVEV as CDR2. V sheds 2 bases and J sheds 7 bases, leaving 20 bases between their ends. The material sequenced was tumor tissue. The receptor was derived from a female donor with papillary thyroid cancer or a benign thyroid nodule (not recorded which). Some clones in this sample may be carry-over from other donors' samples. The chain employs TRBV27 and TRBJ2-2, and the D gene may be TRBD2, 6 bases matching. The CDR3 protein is CASSLRPAGLVFGELFF. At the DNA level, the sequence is TGTGCCAGCAGTTTACGACCGGCGGGGTTGGTCTTCGGGGAGCTGTTTTTT.